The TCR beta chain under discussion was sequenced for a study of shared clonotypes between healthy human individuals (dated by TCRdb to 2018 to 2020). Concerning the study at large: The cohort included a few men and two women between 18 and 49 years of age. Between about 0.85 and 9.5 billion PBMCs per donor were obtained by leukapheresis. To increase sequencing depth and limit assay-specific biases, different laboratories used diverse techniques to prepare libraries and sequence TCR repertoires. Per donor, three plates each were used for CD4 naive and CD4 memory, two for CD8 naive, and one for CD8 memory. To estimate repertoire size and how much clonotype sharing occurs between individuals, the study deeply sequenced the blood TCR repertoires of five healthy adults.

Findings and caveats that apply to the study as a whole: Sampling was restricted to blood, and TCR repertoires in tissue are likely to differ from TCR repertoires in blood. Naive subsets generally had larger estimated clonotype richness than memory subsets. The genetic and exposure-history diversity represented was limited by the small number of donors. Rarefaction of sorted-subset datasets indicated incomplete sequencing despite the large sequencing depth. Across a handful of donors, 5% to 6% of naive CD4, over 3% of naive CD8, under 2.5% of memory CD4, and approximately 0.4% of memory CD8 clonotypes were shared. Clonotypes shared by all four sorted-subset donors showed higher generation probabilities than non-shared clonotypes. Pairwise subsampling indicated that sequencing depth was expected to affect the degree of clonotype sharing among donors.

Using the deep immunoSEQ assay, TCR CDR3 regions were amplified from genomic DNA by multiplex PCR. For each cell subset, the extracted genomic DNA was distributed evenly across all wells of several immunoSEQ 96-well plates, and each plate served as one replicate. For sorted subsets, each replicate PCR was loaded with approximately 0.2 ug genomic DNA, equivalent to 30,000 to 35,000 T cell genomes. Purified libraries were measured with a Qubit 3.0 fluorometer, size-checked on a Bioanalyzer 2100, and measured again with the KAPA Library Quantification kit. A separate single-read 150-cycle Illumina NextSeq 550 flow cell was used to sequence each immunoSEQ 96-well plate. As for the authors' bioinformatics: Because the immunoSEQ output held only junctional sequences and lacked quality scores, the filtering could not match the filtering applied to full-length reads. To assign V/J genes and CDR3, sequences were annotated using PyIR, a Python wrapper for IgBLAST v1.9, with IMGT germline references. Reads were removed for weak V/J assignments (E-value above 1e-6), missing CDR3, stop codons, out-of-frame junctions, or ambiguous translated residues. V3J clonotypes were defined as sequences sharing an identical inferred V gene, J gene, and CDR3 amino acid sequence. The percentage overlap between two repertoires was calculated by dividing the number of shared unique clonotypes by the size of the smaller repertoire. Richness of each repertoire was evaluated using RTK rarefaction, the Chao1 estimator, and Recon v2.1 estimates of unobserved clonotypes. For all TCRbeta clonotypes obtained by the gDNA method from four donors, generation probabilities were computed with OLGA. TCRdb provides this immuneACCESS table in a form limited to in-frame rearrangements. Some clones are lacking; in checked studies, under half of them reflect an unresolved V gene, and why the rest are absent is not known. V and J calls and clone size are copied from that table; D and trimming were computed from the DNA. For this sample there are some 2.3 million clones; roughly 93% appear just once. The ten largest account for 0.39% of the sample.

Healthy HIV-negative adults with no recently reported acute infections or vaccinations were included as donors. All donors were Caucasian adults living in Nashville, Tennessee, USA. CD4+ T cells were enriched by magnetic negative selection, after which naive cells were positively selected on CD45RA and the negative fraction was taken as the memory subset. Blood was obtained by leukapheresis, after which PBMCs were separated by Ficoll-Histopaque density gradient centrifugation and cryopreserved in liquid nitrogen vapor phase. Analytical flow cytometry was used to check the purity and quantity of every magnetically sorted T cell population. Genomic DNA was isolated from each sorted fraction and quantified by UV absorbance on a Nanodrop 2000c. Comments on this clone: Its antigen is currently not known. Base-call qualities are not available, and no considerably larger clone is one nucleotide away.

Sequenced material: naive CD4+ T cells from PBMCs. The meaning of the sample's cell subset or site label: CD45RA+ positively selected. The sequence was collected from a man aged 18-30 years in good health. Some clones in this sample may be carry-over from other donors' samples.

For the CDR3, the sequence is CASSRSTDSQPQHF. The DNA sequence is as follows: TGTGCCAGCAGCCGATCTACTGATTCTCAGCCCCAGCATTTT. The V and J segments used are TRBV6-5 and TRBJ1-5; too little of a D gene remains to name it. From the cysteine up to the phenylalanine, the CDR3 has a length of 14 residues. The read is trimmed to its CDR3 DNA, 42 bases read in frame from base 1. V is cut by 6 bases and J by 6 bases, and the space between the germline ends is 15 bases. According to the germline V gene, CDR1 reads MNHEY and CDR2 reads SVGAGI.